What follows are 25 T cell receptor beta chains derived from one specimen sequenced in a study of CD8+CD57+ T cells in acquired aplastic anemia. Both TCR beta VDJ combination and CDR3 sequence profiling were carried out. Genomic DNA was the template for this profiling. Each CDR3 protein is one row after TCRdb ran MiXCR on the reads. The table shows 200,000 to 250,000 distinct CDR3 sequences, with 55% to 65% occurring only once. The sequenced patients had an expansion of CD8+CD57+ cells seen by flow cytometry. The sequenced sample was sorted CD4+, CD8+, or CD8+CD57+ T cells (not recorded which) from PBMCs. The receptors here all came from a human donor with aplastic anemia.

The chain uses TRBV19 and TRBJ2-4; 7 positions match TRBD1. This CDR3 comprises 15 residues. J was trimmed by 0 bases and V by 4 bases; bases with no gene match: 3. Germline assignment: CDR1 LNHDA and CDR2 SQIVND (reference sequence). CDR3 sequence reads: CASSRGQLAKNIQYF. In DNA, the CDR3 is TGTGCCAGTAGTAGGGGACAGCTAGCCAAAAACATTCAGTACTTC.

CDR3 DNA: TGTGCCAGCAGCCAAAGCCTATCCGCGGTCTACGAGCAGTACTTC. Translating gives CASSQSLSAVYEQYF. V usage is TRBV7-8 and J usage is TRBJ2-7; no reliable D call. CDR1 SGHVS and CDR2 FQNEAQ come from the germline V gene. The CDR3 covers 15 residues. Trimming stripped 5 bases from V and 3 bases from J, with 17 bases between.

At least ten counts were recorded for this clonotype. The chain recombines TRBV10-3 with TRBJ2-7; 9 positions agree with TRBD1. CDR1 ENHRY and CDR2 SYGVKD come from the germline V gene. Unmatched junction bases numbered 5, after V lost 2 bases and J lost 6 bases. The CDR3 is 14 amino acids. CDR3 in amino acids: CAISEEQGAREQYF. For the CDR3, the DNA is TGTGCCATCAGTGAGGAACAGGGGGCTCGCGAGCAGTACTTC.

Points on this clonotype: Sequence at one end of the junction differs from germline and may be a read error. The rearrangement joins TRBV15 to TRBJ1-1; the match to TRBD1 covers 10 bases. CDR1 LNHNV and CDR2 YYDKDF come from the germline V gene (reference sequence). This CDR3 is 17 amino acids long. As DNA, the CDR3 is TGTGCCACCAGCAGACCATTTCCGGGACAGGGGTACACTGCAGCTTTCTTT. Translating it yields CATSRPFPGQGYTAAFF.

The chain uses TRBV7-9 and TRBJ2-5; perhaps TRBD2 as D (7 bases). Germline CDR1 reads SEHNR; CDR2 reads FQNEAQ (reference sequence). V gave up 1 base and J gave up 7 bases, with 13 bases separating them. This CDR3 contains 14 residues. The CDR3 bases are TGTGCCAGCAGCTTAGTCGGGGGGCCAGGGACCCAGTACTTC. Protein: CASSLVGGPGTQYF. The full variable domain, rest sourced from reference TRBV7-9 and TRBJ2-5, is DTGVSQNPRHKITKRGQNVTFRCDPISEHNRLYWYRQTLGQGPEFLTYFQNEAQLEKSRLLSDRFSAERPKGSFSTLEIQRTEQGDSAMYLCASSLVGGPGTQYFGPGTRLLVL.

This chain connects TRBV19 to TRBJ2-2; possibly TRBD2 for D (6 bases). Germline V lookup: CDR1 LNHDA, CDR2 SQIVND (reference sequence). The germline V and J ends were trimmed by 0 bases and 0 bases, with 17 bases remaining between them. The CDR3 has 19 amino acids. In DNA, the CDR3 is TGTGCCAGTAGTATAGATTCTAGGGACTTTCACTCGAACACCGGGGAGCTGTTTTTT. It translates to CASSIDSRDFHSNTGELFF.

The J gene is TRBJ1-4, the V gene TRBV6-5; D unclear. CDR3 length: 15 amino acids. The V and J ends lost 4 bases and 3 bases respectively, with 12 bases between them. Germline V CDR1 and CDR2: MNHEY, SVGAGI. The CDR3 spells CASSSGAEANEKLFF. The CDR3 DNA follows: TGTGCCAGCAGTTCGGGTGCCGAAGCTAATGAAAAACTGTTTTTT.

Concerning this clonotype itself: A much more abundant neighbour one base away suggests this may be a read error. The rearrangement links TRBV7-8 to TRBJ2-3; 8 bases line up with TRBD2. CDR1 SGHVS and CDR2 FQNEAQ come from the germline V gene. With V trimmed by 1 base and J by 2 bases, 8 bases remained unmatched. The CDR3 is made up of 17 amino acids. This CDR3 reads CASSLVTSGGPTDTQYF. The CDR3, as DNA: TGTGCCAGCAGCTTAGTAACGAGCGGGGGCCCCACAGATACGCAGTATTTT.

The chain links TRBV7-2 to TRBJ2-5; TRBD2 matches at 14 bases. Looked up from germline, CDR1 is SGHTA and CDR2 is FQGNSA. The CDR3 extends over 16 amino acids. J lost 5 bases, V lost 4 bases, and 6 bases had no gene match. The CDR3 reads CASSSRLAGGLETQYF. Written as DNA, the CDR3 is TGTGCCAGCAGCTCACGACTAGCGGGGGGGCTGGAGACCCAGTACTTC.

Turning to this clonotype: A junction boundary mismatches the germline segment, possibly from a read error. The chain carries TRBV5-6 and TRBJ2-1, with 7 bases that match TRBD1. There are 15 residues in the CDR3. Germline CDR1 SGHDT, CDR2 YYEEEE. The CDR3 is CASSSPGQAYNGQFF. In DNA, the CDR3 is TGTGCCAGCAGCTCTCCCGGACAGGCCTACAATGGGCAGTTCTTC.

The chain couples TRBV20-1 to TRBJ2-7; the D gene could be TRBD1 or TRBD2 (5 bases each). V was pared by 7 bases and J by 1 base, with 17 bases between. In germline, CDR1 is DFQATT, CDR2 SNEGSKA (reference sequence). The CDR3 length is 14 residues. The chain's CDR3 is CSVSPRDRSYEQYF. The CDR3 coding sequence is TGCAGTGTTAGCCCCCGGGACCGTTCCTACGAGCAGTACTTC.

This clonotype was counted at least ten times. The chain links TRBV5-6 to TRBJ1-2, with TRBD1 matching 9 bases. The CDR3 contains 15 residues. V was clipped by 1 base and J by 5 bases; unmatched bases: 6. In germline, CDR1 is SGHDT, CDR2 YYEEEE. The CDR3, as DNA: TGTGCCAGCAGCTTGATCGGGACAGGGTGGTATGGCTACACCTTC. Its translation is CASSLIGTGWYGYTF.

This clonotype was counted many times. The V gene is TRBV19, the J gene TRBJ2-7, with 8 bases that match TRBD2. CDR1 is LNHDA, CDR2 SQIVND, per germline (reference sequence). The V and J ends lost 3 bases and 1 base, in that order; junction bases with no gene match: 5. The CDR3 spans 15 residues. The CDR3 is CASSIGLALSYEQYF. The CDR3, as DNA: TGTGCCAGTAGTATCGGACTAGCCCTTTCCTACGAGCAGTACTTC.

The rearrangement joins TRBV2 to TRBJ2-7; 7 bases are shared with TRBD1. CDR3 length equals 15 residues. CDR1 is SNHLY and CDR2 is FYNNEI in the germline V gene. V shed 3 bases, J shed 3 bases, and the junction held 8 bases outside the gene matches. CDR3 in DNA: TGTGCCAGCAGTGAGAGGACGACAGGGATCTACGAGCAGTACTTC. Its translation: CASSERTTGIYEQYF.

The V gene is TRBV19, the J gene TRBJ1-2; maybe TRBD1 (6 bases). The ends were cut back, 6 bases at V and 9 bases at J, with 11 bases in the middle. The CDR3 sequence is 11 residues long. The germline V gene encodes CDR1 LNHDA and CDR2 SQIVND (reference sequence). Here the CDR3 DNA reads TGTGCCAGTAGATATGACAGGCGCTACACCTTC. This gives the protein CASRYDRRYTF. The full variable domain, completed using reference TRBV19 and TRBJ1-2, is DGGITQSPKYLFRKEGQNVTLSCEQNLNHDAMYWYRQDPGQGLRLIYYSQIVNDFQKGDIAEGYSVSREKKESFPLTVTSAQKNPTAFYLCASRYDRRYTFGSGTRLTVV.

The V call is TRBV7-9, the J call TRBJ1-6; D is possibly TRBD1 (5 bases). The CDR3 spans 16 residues. With 11 bases removed from V and 3 bases from J, the gap between germline ends came to 20 bases. The germline V gene has CDR1 SEHNR and CDR2 FQNEAQ (reference sequence). In DNA, the CDR3 is TGTGCCGGCATCCGGGAGGCAGACAGCTATAATTCACCCCTCCACTTT. Protein: CAGIREADSYNSPLHF.

The chain employs TRBV2 and TRBJ1-1; a weak D match, TRBD1 (5 bases). The CDR3 is made up of 13 amino acids. V was trimmed by 4 bases and J by 4 bases, leaving 10 bases between them. Germline V gene data show CDR1 as SNHLY and CDR2 as FYNNEI. The CDR3, as DNA: TGTGCCAGCAGTGGACAGCAACCCACTGAAGCTTTCTTT. Amino acid sequence: CASSGQQPTEAFF.

The J gene is TRBJ2-5, the V gene TRBV7-8; unclear D gene. Germline V gives CDR1 SGHVS, CDR2 FQNEAQ. V shed 4 bases and J shed 1 base, with 19 bases lying between them. The CDR3 is made up of 17 amino acids. CDR3: CASSSLLRSRFQETQYF. The CDR3 DNA sequence: TGTGCCAGCAGCTCCCTTCTGAGGAGCAGGTTCCAAGAGACCCAGTACTTC. Using reference TRBV7-8 and TRBJ2-5 for the parts outside the CDR3, the full variable domain is GAGVSQSPRYKVAKRGQDVALRCDPISGHVSLFWYQQALGQGPEFLTYFQNEAQLDKSGLPSDRFFAERPEGSVSTLKIQRTQQEDSAVYLCASSSLLRSRFQETQYFGPGTRLLVL.

This clonotype was recorded at least ten times. The chain recombines TRBV4-1 with TRBJ1-1; 7 nucleotides align to TRBD1. In germline, CDR1 is MGHRA, CDR2 YSYEKL. V shed 0 bases, J shed 4 bases, and the junction held 5 bases outside the gene matches. The CDR3 has 15 amino acids. The CDR3 reads CASSQDRQGFTEAFF. CDR3 bases: TGCGCCAGCAGCCAAGATCGACAGGGTTTCACTGAAGCTTTCTTT.

The chain links TRBV7-9 to TRBJ2-5; weak D call: TRBD1 (7 bases). CDR3 length: 15 residues. Germline CDR1 reads SEHNR; CDR2 reads FQNEAQ (reference sequence). V was trimmed by 5 bases and J by 2 bases, leaving 15 bases between them. CDR3 region: CASSEGAGQQETQYF. DNA for the CDR3: TGTGCCAGCAGCGAGGGCGCGGGACAGCAAGAGACCCAGTACTTC.

This chain joins TRBV12-5 and TRBJ1-5; D gene ambiguous. The CDR3 is 14 residues long. CDR1 and CDR2 (germline): LGHNT, FRNRAP. V lost 3 bases, J lost 0 bases, and 6 bases lay in between. The CDR3 DNA reads TGTGCTAGTGGTTTACAGATTAGCAATCAGCCCCAGCATTTT. This gives the protein CASGLQISNQPQHF.

The chain links TRBV24-1 to TRBJ2-1, with D possibly matching TRBD2 (6 bases). V dropped 7 bases and J dropped 9 bases, with 21 bases sitting between them. CDR1 KGHDR and CDR2 SFDVKD come from the germline V gene. CDR3 size: 15 residues. In nucleotides, the CDR3 is TGTGCCACCAGCAACCGGGACTTGGCTCAGGGTGAGCAGTTCTTC. This gives the protein CATSNRDLAQGEQFF.

The chain has TRBV7-9 and TRBJ2-1; D is uncertain. The length of the CDR3 is 15 residues. The V gene's germline CDR1 is SEHNR and CDR2 FQNEAQ (reference sequence). V lost 1 base and J lost 0, with 7 bases in between. The CDR3, as DNA: TGTGCCAGCAGCTTAGTTACCGGCTCCTACAATGAGCAGTTCTTC. It is translated as CASSLVTGSYNEQFF.

This clonotype has a handful of counts. The chain joins TRBV2 to TRBJ1-6; D unresolved. Germline CDR1 SNHLY, CDR2 FYNNEI. The CDR3 spans 11 residues. Trimming stripped 4 bases from V and 14 bases from J, with 9 bases between. The CDR3 region is CASSVGRSLHF. Written as DNA, the CDR3 is TGTGCCAGCAGTGTCGGGAGGTCCCTCCACTTT. Looking up the rest from reference TRBV2 and TRBJ1-6 gives the full variable domain: EPEVTQTPSHQVTQMGQEVILRCVPISNHLYFYWYRQILGQKVEFLVSFYNNEISEKSEIFDDQFSVERPDGSNFTLKIRSTKLEDSAMYFCASSVGRSLHFGNGTRLTVT.

CDR3 loop: CATSRLPTRKGSSGNTIYF. For the CDR3, the DNA is TGTGCCACCAGCAGACTACCAACGAGGAAAGGTTCCTCTGGAAACACCATATATTTT. This chain uses TRBV15 with TRBJ1-3; no definite D call. Germline CDR1 is LNHNV and CDR2 is YYDKDF (reference sequence). The ends were cut back, 2 bases at V and 0 bases at J, with 20 bases in the middle. The CDR3 contains 19 residues.